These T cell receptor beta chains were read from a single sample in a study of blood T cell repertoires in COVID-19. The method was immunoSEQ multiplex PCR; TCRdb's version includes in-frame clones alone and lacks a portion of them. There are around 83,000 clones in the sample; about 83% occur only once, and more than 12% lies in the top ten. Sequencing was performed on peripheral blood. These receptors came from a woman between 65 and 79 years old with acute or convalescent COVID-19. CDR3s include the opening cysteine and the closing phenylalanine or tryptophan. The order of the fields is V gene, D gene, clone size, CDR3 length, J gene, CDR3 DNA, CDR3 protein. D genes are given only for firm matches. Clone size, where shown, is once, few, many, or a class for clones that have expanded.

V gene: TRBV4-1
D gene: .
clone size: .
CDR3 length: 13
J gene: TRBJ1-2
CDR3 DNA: TGCGCCAGCAGCCCAGCAGGGGTTTATGGCTACACCTTC
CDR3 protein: CASSPAGVYGYTF

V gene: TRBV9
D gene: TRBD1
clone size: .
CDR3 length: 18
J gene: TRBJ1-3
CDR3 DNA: TGTGCCAGCAGCGAGGACAGGGGAGGAATTGGCTCTGGAAACACCATATATTTT
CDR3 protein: CASSEDRGGIGSGNTIYF

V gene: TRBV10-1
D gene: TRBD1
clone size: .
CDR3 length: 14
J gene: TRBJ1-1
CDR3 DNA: TGCGCCAGCAGTGAGGGGACAGTGAACACTGAAGCTTTCTTT
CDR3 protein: CASSEGTVNTEAFF

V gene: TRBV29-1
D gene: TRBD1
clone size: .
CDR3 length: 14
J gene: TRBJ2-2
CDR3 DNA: TGCAGCGGCGACACAGGGGTTGGGACCGGGGAGCTGTTTTTT
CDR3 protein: CSGDTGVGTGELFF

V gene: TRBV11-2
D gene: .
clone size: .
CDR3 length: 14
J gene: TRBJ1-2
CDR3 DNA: TGTGCCAGCAGCTTATGGGAGGGTAACTATGGCTACACCTTC
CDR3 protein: CASSLWEGNYGYTF

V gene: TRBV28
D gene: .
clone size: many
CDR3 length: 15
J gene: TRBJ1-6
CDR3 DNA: TGTGCCAGCAGAGTCCAGGACAGAGATAATTCACCCCTCCACTTT
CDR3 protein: CASRVQDRDNSPLHF

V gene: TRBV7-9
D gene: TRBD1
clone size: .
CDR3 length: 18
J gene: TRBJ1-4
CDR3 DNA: TGTGCCAGCAGCTCAAGGGACGGGACAGGGGGACATAATGAAAAACTGTTTTTT
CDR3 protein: CASSSRDGTGGHNEKLFF

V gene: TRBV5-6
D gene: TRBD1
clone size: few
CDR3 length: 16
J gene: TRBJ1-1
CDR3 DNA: TGTGCCAGCAGCTTGGAAACGACAGGGGGATATGTTGAAGCTTTCTTT
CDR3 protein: CASSLETTGGYVEAFF

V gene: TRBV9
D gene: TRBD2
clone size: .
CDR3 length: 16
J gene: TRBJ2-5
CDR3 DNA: TGTGCCAGCAGCGTGGCATCCGCGGGGGGAATAGAGACCCAGTACTTC
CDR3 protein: CASSVASAGGIETQYF

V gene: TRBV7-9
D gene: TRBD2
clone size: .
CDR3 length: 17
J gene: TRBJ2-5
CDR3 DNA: TGTGCCAGCAGCCGCCAGCAGGCTAGCGGCCTCCAAGAGACCCAGTACTTC
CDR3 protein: CASSRQQASGLQETQYF

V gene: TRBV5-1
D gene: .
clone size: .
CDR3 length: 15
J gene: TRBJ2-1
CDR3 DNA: TGCGCCAGCAGCTTTGAAGAGTACTCCTACAATGAGCAGTTCTTC
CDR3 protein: CASSFEEYSYNEQFF

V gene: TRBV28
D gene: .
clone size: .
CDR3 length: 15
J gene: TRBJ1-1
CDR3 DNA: TGTGCCAGCAGTTTCCAGGGGATCGGGAACACTGAAGCTTTCTTT
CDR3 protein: CASSFQGIGNTEAFF

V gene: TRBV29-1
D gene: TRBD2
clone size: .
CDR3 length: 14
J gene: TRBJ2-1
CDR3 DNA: TGCAGCGTTGATGGGGATAGCGGGAGAAATGAGCAGTTCTTC
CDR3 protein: CSVDGDSGRNEQFF

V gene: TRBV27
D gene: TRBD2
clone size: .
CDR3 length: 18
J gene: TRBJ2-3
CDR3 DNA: TGTGCCAGCAGCCCCTCCGGGACTAGCGGGAGACCCTTTGATACGCAGTATTTT
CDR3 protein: CASSPSGTSGRPFDTQYF

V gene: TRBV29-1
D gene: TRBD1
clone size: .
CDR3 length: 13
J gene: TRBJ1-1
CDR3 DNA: TGCAGCGTGGCCGGACAGGGGGCAATCGTAGCTTTCTTT
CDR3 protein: CSVAGQGAIVAFF

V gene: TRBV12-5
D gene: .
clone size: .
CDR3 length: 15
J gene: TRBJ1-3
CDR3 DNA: TGTGCTAGTGGCTTGGGGAGCAGTTCTGGAAACACCATATATTTT
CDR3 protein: CASGLGSSSGNTIYF

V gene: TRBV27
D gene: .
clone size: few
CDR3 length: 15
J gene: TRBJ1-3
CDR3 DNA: TGTGCCAGCAGTTTCTCTGGGGCGAGGGGAAACACCATATATTTT
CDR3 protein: CASSFSGARGNTIYF

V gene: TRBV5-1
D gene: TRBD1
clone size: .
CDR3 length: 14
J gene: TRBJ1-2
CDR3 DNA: TGCGCCAGCAGCCCGGGACAGGGAGACTATGGCTACACCTTC
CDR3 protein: CASSPGQGDYGYTF

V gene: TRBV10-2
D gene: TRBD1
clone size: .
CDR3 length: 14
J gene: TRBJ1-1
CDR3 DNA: TGCGCCAGCAGTGGGACAGGGATGATCACTGAAGCTTTCTTT
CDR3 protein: CASSGTGMITEAFF

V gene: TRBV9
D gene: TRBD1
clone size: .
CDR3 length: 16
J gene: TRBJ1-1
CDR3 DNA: TGTGCCAGCAGCGTAGGTTCAGGGGGCGTCGGTACTGAAGCTTTCTTT
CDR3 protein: CASSVGSGGVGTEAFF

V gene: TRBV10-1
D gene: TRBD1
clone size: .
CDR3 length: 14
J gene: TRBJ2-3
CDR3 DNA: TGCGCCAGTGGGGACAGTGCCGGCACAGATACGCAGTATTTT
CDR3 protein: CASGDSAGTDTQYF

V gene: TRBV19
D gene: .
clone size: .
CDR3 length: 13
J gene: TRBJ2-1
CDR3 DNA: TGTGCCAGTAGTATAGATCGGAGCCTACCCCCGTTCTTC
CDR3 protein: CASSIDRSLPPFF

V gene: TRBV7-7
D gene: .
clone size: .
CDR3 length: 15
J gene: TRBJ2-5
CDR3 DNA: TGTGCCAGCAGCCGGGACATTTCAGGGCAAGAGACCCAGTACTTC
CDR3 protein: CASSRDISGQETQYF

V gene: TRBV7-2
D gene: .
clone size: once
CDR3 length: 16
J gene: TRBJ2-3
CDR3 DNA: TGTGCCAGCAGCCCATGGGCGGGTCGGGGCACAGATACGCAGTATTTT
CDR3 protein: CASSPWAGRGTDTQYF

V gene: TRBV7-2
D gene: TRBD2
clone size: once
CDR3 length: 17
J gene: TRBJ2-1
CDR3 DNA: TGTGCCAGCAGCTCGGGACTAGCGGGAGGATTGGCGAATGAGCAGTTCTTC
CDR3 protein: CASSSGLAGGLANEQFF

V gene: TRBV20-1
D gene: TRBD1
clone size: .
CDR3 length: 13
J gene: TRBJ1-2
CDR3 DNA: TGCAGTGCTAGTACACAGGGGAACTATGGCTACACCTTC
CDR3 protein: CSASTQGNYGYTF

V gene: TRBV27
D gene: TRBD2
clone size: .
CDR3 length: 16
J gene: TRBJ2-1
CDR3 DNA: TGTGCCAGCGACCTTTACGCCCGGGGGGCCTACAATGAGCAGTTCTTC
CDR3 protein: CASDLYARGAYNEQFF

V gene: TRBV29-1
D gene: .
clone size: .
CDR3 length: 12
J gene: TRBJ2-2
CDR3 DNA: TGCAGCGTGACAATCAACACCGGGGAGCTGTTTTTT
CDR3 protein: CSVTINTGELFF

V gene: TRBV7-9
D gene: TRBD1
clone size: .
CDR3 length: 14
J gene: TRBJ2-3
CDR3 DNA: TGTGCCAGCAACGCCGGGACAGTCACAGATACGCAGTATTTT
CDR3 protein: CASNAGTVTDTQYF

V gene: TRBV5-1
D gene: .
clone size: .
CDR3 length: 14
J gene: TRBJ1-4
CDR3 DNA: TGCGCCAGCAGCGTGGGGACACAAAATGAAAAACTGTTTTTT
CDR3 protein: CASSVGTQNEKLFF

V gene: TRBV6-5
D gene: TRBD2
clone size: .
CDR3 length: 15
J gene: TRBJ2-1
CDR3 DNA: TGTGCCAGCAGTCGGGGACTAGCGGGGAGCAATGAGCAGTTCTTC
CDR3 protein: CASSRGLAGSNEQFF

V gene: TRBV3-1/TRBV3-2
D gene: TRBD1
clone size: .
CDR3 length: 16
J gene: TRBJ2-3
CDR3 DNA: TGTGCCAGCAGCCCGAGACGGACAGGGAACACAGATACGCAGTATTTT
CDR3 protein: CASSPRRTGNTDTQYF

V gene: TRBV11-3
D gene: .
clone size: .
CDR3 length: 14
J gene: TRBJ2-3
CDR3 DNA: TGTGCCAGCAGCTTATCCCCCGTCACAGATACGCAGTATTTT
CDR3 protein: CASSLSPVTDTQYF

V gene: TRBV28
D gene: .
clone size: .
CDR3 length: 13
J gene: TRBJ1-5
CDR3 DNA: TGTGCCAGCAGTTTCGGGGTTAGTCAGCCCCAGCATTTT
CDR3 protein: CASSFGVSQPQHF

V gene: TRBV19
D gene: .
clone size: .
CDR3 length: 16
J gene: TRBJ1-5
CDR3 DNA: TGTGCCAGTAGTACCCTAAGCACAGGGAACAATCAGCCCCAGCATTTT
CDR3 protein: CASSTLSTGNNQPQHF

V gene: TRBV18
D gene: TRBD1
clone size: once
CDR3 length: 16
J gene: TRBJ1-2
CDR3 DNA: TGTGCCAGCTCACCACCACCGGCAGGGGGGACTGGGGGCTACACCTTC
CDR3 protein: CASSPPPAGGTGGYTF

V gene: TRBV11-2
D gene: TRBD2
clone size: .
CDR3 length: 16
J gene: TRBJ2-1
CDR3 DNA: TGTGCCAGCAGCCCCCGGACTAGCGGTAATTACAATGAGCAGTTCTTC
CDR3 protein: CASSPRTSGNYNEQFF

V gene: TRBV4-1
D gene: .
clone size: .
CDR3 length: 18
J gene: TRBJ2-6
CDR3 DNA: TGCGCCAGCAGCCCCATGGGGCCAAGTTTCTCTGGGGCCAACGTCCTGACTTTC
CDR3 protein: CASSPMGPSFSGANVLTF

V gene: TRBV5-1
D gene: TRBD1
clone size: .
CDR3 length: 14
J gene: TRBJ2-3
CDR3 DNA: TGCGCCAGCAGCCTGGGGGACAGGACAGATACGCAGTATTTT
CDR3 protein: CASSLGDRTDTQYF

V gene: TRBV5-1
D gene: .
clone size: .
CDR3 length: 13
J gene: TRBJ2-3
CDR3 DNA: TGCGCCAGCAGCTTTGACATCACAGATACGCAGTATTTT
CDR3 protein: CASSFDITDTQYF

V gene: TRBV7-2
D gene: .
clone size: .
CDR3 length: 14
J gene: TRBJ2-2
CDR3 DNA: TGTGCCAGCAGCTTATACAGGAACACCGGGGAGCTGTTTTTT
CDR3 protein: CASSLYRNTGELFF

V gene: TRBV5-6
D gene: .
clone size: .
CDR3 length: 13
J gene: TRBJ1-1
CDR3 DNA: TGTGCCAGCAGCTACGGACTGAGCACTGAAGCTTTCTTT
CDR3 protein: CASSYGLSTEAFF

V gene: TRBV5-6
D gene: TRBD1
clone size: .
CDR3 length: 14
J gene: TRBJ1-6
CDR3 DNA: TGTGCCAGCAGCCCAGGACAGGCAAATTCACCCCTCCACTTT
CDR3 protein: CASSPGQANSPLHF

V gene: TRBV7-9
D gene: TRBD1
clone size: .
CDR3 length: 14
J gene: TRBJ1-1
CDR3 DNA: TGTGCCAGCAGCTTAGGATCGGGACAGCTGGTAGCTTTCTTT
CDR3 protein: CASSLGSGQLVAFF

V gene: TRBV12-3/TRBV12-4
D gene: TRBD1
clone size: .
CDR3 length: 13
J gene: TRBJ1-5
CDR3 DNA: TGTGCCAGCGGACAGGGCGTCGGTCAGCCCCAGCATTTT
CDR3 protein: CASGQGVGQPQHF

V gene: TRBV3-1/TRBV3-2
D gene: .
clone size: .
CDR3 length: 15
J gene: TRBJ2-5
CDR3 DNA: TGTGCCAGCAGCCGAACGGGTGAAGGGGATGAGACCCAGTACTTC
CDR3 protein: CASSRTGEGDETQYF

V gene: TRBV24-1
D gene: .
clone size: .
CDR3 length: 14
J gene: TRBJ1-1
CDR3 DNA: TGTGCCACCAGTGATTTGTGGACACCGCCTGAAGCTTTCTTT
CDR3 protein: CATSDLWTPPEAFF

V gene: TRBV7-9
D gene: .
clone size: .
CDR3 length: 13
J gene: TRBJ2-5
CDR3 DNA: TGTGCCAGCAGCTTCGAGGGGAGGGAGACCCAGTACTTC
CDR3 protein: CASSFEGRETQYF

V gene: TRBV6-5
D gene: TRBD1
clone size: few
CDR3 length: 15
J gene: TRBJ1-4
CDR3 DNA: TGTGCCAGCAGAATGTCCGGGACAGCTAATGAAAAACTGTTTTTT
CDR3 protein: CASRMSGTANEKLFF

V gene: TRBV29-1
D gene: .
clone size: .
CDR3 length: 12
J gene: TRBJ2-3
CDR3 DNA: TGCAGCTGCGGGCCTAGCACAGATACGCAGTATTTT
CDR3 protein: CSCGPSTDTQYF

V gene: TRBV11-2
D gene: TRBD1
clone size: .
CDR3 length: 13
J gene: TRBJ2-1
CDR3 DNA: TGTGCCAGCAGCTTAAACAGGGGCAATGAGCAGTTCTTC
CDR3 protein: CASSLNRGNEQFF